The 3 T cell receptor beta chains below all came from one sample that was sequenced in a study of T cells after posttransplantation cyclophosphamide. Sequenced by immunoSEQ multiplex PCR; TCRdb stores in-frame clones only, minus some. The sample has some 7,000 clones, 90% to 95% seen once. Treatment was busulfan-fludarabine conditioning, a marrow graft, and cyclophosphamide on days +3 and +4. The sample here was CD8+ T cells sorted from blood, taken after allogeneic stem cell transplant with posttransplant cyclophosphamide. All receptors derive from a male patient aged 60-70 years who received an allogeneic stem cell transplant from a related donor and was CMV-positive. The graft donor may be the source of some T cells.

The V gene is TRBV30, the J gene TRBJ1-1; the D gene is possibly TRBD1 (5 bases). Germline V gene sequence: CDR1 GTSNPN, CDR2 SVGIG (reference sequence). Trimming took off 2 bases at V and 1 base at J, with 8 bases between the two ends. The CDR3 has 13 amino acids. This chain's CDR3 is CAWSRGQNTEAFF. The CDR3 bases are TGTGCCTGGAGTCGCGGACAGAACACTGAAGCTTTCTTT.

J is TRBJ2-3 and V is TRBV15; no definite D call. V lost 6 bases to trimming and J lost 2 bases, with 9 bases between them. This CDR3 spans 13 amino acids. CDR1 and CDR2 (germline): LNHNV, YYDKDF (reference sequence). CDR3 sequence: CATSAILTDTQYF. The CDR3 DNA sequence: TGTGCCACCAGTGCAATACTCACAGATACGCAGTATTTT.

The V gene is TRBV21-1, the J gene TRBJ2-3; no DNA check was done on the table's D call, TRBD2. TRBV21-1 is a recognized pseudogene. This CDR3 is 16 amino acids long. CDR3 coding DNA: TGTGCCAGCAGCAAAAATGAGGGAATTTGCACAGATACGCAGTATTTT. The encoded protein is CASSKNEGICTDTQYF.